This TCR beta chain was obtained from a study of Ad26.COV2.S vaccination and SARS-CoV-2 variants. Across the whole study: As a participant in COV1001, the donor was in the Ad26.COV2.S trial arm.

Treatment described: around 19 received Ad26.COV2.S at low or high dose, single or two shots; a few received placebo; per-sample allocation not given. Samples came from day 63 after the first vaccine or placebo injection. Boston supplied an adult donor aged 18-55 years. Note on this clone: Its cognate antigen is unknown.

The method was immunoSEQ multiplex PCR; TCRdb's version includes in-frame clones alone and lacks a portion of them. The sample has a few hundred thousand clones, about 87% seen once. Study-level findings and limits: Vaccine recipients and placebo recipients showed similar non-spike TCR breadth.

The source is a person between 18 and 65 years old who received the Ad26.COV2.S COVID-19 vaccine or a placebo. The specimen was peripheral blood, collected in a trial of Ad26.COV2.S vaccine versus placebo.

In DNA, the CDR3 is TGTGCCATCTCCACTCAGATGAACACTGAAGCTTTCTTT. Its translation is CAISTQMNTEAFF. The rearrangement uses TRBV10-3 and TRBJ1-1; D gene ambiguous. The CDR3 consists of 13 residues. Trimming shortened V by 8 bases and J by 0 bases, and 10 bases separated the two germline ends. In germline, CDR1 is ENHRY, CDR2 SYGVKD.